This T cell receptor beta chain emerged from a study of blood T cell repertoires in COVID-19. In the study overall: Donors in the United States, Italy and Spain gave samples during acute or convalescent COVID-19.

The method was immunoSEQ multiplex PCR; TCRdb's version includes in-frame clones alone and lacks a portion of them. Here the sample spans under 350,000 clones, 80% to 90% being singletons. The study drew participants aged about 18 to 90 years from around 24 US areas. J gave up 3 bases and V 6 bases, and 4 bases lay outside the gene matches. The CDR3 has 14 residues. Germline V gene data show CDR1 as MDHEN and CDR2 as SYDVKM. This TCR was recovered from a woman between 35 and 50 years old with acute COVID-19. Sequencing input: PBMCs or T cells enriched from blood (not recorded which). This chain uses TRBV28 with TRBJ1-5, with 8 bases fitting TRBD1. In DNA form, the CDR3 reads TGTGCCAGCAGGGGGACAGGATACAATCAGCCCCAGCATTTT. It is translated as CASRGTGYNQPQHF.